Below, one T cell receptor (beta chain) is given with its context. This record belongs to a study of blood T cell repertoires in COVID-19. Study at large: Sources were T cells, B-cell-depleted T cells, or PBMCs; the material itself was cDNA or gDNA.

This CDR3 has 15 amino acids. CDR1 and CDR2 (germline): ENHRY, SYGVKD. V was shortened by 0 bases and J by 4 bases, with 12 bases between the two germline ends. The authors' processing: Reference gene primer amplification in the assay estimated nucleated cell counts. The repertoire was sequenced with immunoSEQ multiplex PCR; TCRdb's copy has only in-frame clones and lacks some. From that table come the V and J calls and clone size; the DNA was used to work out D and trimming. The sample has over 200,000 clones, around four fifths seen once. The V and J genes are TRBV10-3 and TRBJ1-1, with a possible D match to TRBD1 (6 bases). The specimen was peripheral blood. The clonotype originates from a woman in her forties or fifties with acute or convalescent COVID-19. The CDR3 reads CAISESEGGSTEAFF. Here the CDR3 DNA reads TGTGCCATCAGTGAGTCAGAGGGGGGGAGCACTGAAGCTTTCTTT.